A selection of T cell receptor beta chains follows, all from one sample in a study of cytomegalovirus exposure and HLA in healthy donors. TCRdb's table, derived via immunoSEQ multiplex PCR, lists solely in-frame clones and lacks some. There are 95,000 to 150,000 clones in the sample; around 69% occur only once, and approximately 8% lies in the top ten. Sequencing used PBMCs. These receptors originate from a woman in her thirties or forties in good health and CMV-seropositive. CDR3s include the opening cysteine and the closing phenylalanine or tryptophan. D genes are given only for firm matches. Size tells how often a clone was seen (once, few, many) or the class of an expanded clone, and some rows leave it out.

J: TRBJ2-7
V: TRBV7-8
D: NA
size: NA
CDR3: CASSSQGHGDEQYF
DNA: TGTGCCAGCAGCTCACAGGGCCACGGGGACGAGCAGTACTTC

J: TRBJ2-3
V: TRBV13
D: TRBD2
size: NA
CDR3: CASSAGLAGGWDTQYF
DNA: TGTGCCAGCAGCGCGGGACTAGCGGGAGGGTGGGATACGCAGTATTTT

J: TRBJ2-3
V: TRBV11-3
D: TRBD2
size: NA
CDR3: CASSSVGGGGDTQYF
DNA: TGTGCCAGCAGCTCAGTCGGGGGGGGCGGGGATACGCAGTATTTT

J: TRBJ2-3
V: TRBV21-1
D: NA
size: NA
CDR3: CASSKYEGGGPTDTQYF
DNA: TGTGCCAGCAGCAAATACGAGGGAGGGGGGCCCACAGATACGCAGTATTTT

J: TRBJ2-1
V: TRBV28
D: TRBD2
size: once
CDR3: CASSKGLGTYNEQFF
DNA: TGTGCCAGCAGTAAGGGACTAGGAACTTACAATGAGCAGTTCTTC

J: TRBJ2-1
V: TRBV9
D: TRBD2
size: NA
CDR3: CASSVAVGLAGQEQFF
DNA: TGTGCCAGCAGCGTAGCCGTGGGACTAGCGGGACAAGAGCAGTTCTTC

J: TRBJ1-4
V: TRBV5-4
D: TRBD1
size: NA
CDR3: CASSSRGASTGGEKLFF
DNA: TGTGCCAGCAGCTCCAGGGGGGCGTCGACTGGGGGTGAAAAACTGTTTTTT

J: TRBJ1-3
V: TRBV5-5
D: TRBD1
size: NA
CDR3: CASSSGTGGNTIYF
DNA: TGTGCCAGCAGCTCCGGGACAGGTGGAAACACCATATATTTT

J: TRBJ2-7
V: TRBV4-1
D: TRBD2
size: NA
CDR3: CASSHARTSDAYEQYF
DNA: TGCGCCAGCAGCCATGCCCGGACTAGCGATGCCTACGAGCAGTACTTC

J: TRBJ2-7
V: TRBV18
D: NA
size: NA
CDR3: CASSPPDRYEQYF
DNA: TGTGCCAGCTCACCACCGGACAGATACGAGCAGTACTTC

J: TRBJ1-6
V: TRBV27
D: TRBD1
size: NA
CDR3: CARNRGQGPGTYNSPLHF
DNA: TGTGCCAGGAACCGAGGACAGGGTCCAGGAACCTATAATTCACCCCTCCACTTT

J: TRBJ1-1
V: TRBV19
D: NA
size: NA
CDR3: CASSNTGYDTEAFF
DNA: TGTGCCAGTAGTAACACAGGGTATGACACTGAAGCTTTCTTT

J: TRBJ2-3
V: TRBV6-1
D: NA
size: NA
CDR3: CASSGRDTQYF
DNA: TGTGCCAGCAGTGGGAGGGATACGCAGTATTTT

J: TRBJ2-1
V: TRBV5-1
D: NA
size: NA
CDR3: CASRESQVGEQFF
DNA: TGCGCCAGCAGGGAGTCACAGGTGGGTGAGCAGTTCTTC

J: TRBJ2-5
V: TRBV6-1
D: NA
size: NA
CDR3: CASSEMRQKQETQYF
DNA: TGTGCCAGCAGTGAAATGAGACAGAAACAAGAGACCCAGTACTTC

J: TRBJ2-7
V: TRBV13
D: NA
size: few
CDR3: CASSLGRGYEQYF
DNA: TGTGCCAGCAGCCTCGGCAGGGGCTACGAGCAGTACTTC

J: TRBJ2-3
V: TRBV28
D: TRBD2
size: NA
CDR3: CASSLLGTSGSVGTQYF
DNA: TGTGCCAGCAGTTTACTCGGGACTAGCGGGAGTGTAGGTACGCAGTATTTT

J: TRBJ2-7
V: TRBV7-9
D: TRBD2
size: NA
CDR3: CASSSGLSGISSYEQYF
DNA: TGTGCCAGCAGCTCAGGACTTAGCGGGATTAGCTCCTACGAGCAGTACTTC

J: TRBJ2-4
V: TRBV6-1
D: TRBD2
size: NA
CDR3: CASSASGGPGVQYF
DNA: TGTGCCAGCAGTGCTAGCGGGGGGCCTGGGGTTCAGTACTTC

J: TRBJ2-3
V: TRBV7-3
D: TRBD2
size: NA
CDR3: CASSSAGGSDTQYF
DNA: TGTGCCAGCAGCTCCGCGGGAGGGAGCGATACGCAGTATTTT

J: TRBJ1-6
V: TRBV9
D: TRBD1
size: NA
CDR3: CASSVEQGNSPLHF
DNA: TGTGCCAGCAGCGTAGAACAGGGGAATTCACCCCTCCACTTT

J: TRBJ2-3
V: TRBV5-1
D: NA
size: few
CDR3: CASAPRSGREGTDTQYF
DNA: TGCGCCAGCGCCCCAAGGTCGGGCAGGGAGGGCACAGATACGCAGTATTTT

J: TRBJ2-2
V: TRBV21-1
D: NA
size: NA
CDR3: CASISGVGPVSPKPNTGELFF
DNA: TGTGCCAGCATCTCGGGGGTGGGCCCCGTTTCCCCAAAACCTAACACCGGGGAGCTGTTTTTT

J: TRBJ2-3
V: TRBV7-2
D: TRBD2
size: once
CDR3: CASSSPTSGIGASTDTQYF
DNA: TGTGCCAGCAGCTCTCCGACTAGCGGGATCGGAGCTAGCACAGATACGCAGTATTTT

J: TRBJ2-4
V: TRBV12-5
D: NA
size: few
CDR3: CASGLGTDIAKNIQYF
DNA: TGTGCTAGTGGTTTGGGGACTGACATAGCCAAAAACATTCAGTACTTC

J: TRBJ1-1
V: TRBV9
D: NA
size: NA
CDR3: CEEEGWDTEAFF
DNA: TGTGAGGAGGAGGGATGGGACACTGAAGCTTTCTTT

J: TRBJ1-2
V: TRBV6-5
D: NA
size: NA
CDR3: CASSYSAGPAEGYTF
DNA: TGTGCCAGCAGTTACTCGGCAGGGCCGGCTGAGGGCTACACCTTC

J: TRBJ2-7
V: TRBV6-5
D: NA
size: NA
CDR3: CASSYRQGGEQYF
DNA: TGTGCCAGCAGTTACCGGCAGGGTGGCGAGCAGTACTTC